This T cell receptor (beta chain) originates from a study of graft-versus-host responses after intestinal transplantation (dated by TCRdb to the early 2020s). About the study as a whole: Recipients received multivisceral, liver-intestinal, or isolated intestinal transplants. Every recipient was given anti-thymocyte globulin induction, then maintenance tacrolimus and steroids for about three years. Bulk TCR-beta CDR3 sequencing was used to track graft-versus-host and host-versus-graft alloreactive T cell clones in the graft, circulation and bone marrow after intestinal transplantation. Alloreactive clones were identified by sequencing pre-transplant mixed lymphocyte reaction products and comparing them with unstimulated pre-transplant donor and recipient T cells. The cohort enrolled around 25 intestinal transplant recipients including one retransplant, and a few patients lacking pretransplant specimens were excluded. A peak of at least 4% donor T cells among recipient peripheral blood mononuclear cells was the definition used for donor T cell macrochimerism. Samples from a few later patients were sequenced in-house on an Illumina MiSeq with MiXCR processing rather than by the commercial service.

In the paper's terms, the time point label means: cells obtained before transplantation from donor or recipient. CD3+CD4+ and CD3+CD8+ populations were FACS-sorted from unstimulated pre-transplant donor and recipient cells taken from spleen or lymph nodes. V is cut back by 3 bases and J by 5 bases, with 5 bases in the junction unmatched. The CDR3 measures 14 amino acids from cysteine to phenylalanine. Only CDR3 DNA is held: 42 bases, read in frame from base 1. The germline V gene gives CDR1 as SGHTA and CDR2 as FQGTGA. The library was built by means of the immunoSEQ multiplex PCR assay. For most patients, genomic DNA was isolated with the Qiagen DNeasy Blood and Tissue Kit and shipped frozen to Adaptive Biotechnologies for TCR sequencing. Adaptive Biotechnologies carried out high-throughput TCR-beta CDR3 sequencing of genomic DNA for most patients. The source study handled its data this way. Adaptive's ImmunoSEQ software was the source of the TCR sequencing data for 15 to 20 patients, while a few other patients were processed with MiXCR and VDJtools. To correct CD4 versus CD8 sorting errors, sequences present in both subsets at a frequency ratio below 5:1 were removed. CDR3 nucleotide sequences shared by donor and recipient were removed because the origin of these sequences could not be assigned. To count as alloreactive, a clone needed at least 2-fold expansion over unstimulated cells and a minimum CFSE-low frequency of 0.002% (template counts) or 0.001% (read counts). Clones were considered mappable if detected in sequenced pre-transplant spleen, lymph node, or MLR CFSE-low populations of the donor or recipient. The cumulative frequency of alloreactive clones was calculated as a percentage of all sequences, weighted by copy number. TCRdb obtained this table from immuneACCESS and retained in-frame rearrangements with V and J assigned. These tables miss some clones; where compared with another copy, unresolved V genes account for less than half of the shortfall, and the remainder is unexplained. The V and J calls and the clone size are those of that table, but D and trimming were determined from the DNA. Counted in this sample were about 86,000 clones; 88% of them appeared once. Together, the top ten hold 0.28% of the sample.

The paper's findings and limits, for the study overall: Early after transplant, peak levels of circulating GvH clones were associated with declines in HvG clones. The conclusions were limited by the relatively low number and heterogeneity of the intestinal transplant patients. In patients with donor T cell macrochimerism, the allografts had high GvH to HvG T cell clonal ratios. GvH clones turned up in recipient bone marrow, with some appearing earlier in ileal mucosa or blood, a pattern consistent with an intestinal mucosal origin.

Of note for this clone: Its recognized antigen is unknown. No base qualities exist here, and no much larger clone lies one base off it.

Sample: unstimulated CD4+ T cells sorted from spleen or lymph node cells, taken before transplant. The clonotype comes from a human donor who was the organ donor for an intestinal transplant. The chain joins TRBV7-3 to TRBJ2-3, and 7 junction bases match TRBD2. The nucleotide sequence reads as follows: TGTGCCAGCAGCTTGCGGGGGAGTTTAGATACGCAGTATTTT. This sequence encodes CASSLRGSLDTQYF.